The 24 T cell receptor beta chains below all came from one sample that was sequenced in a study of regulatory T cells in long-lasting Graves disease. In building TCR beta libraries, iRepertoire HTBI primers were used together with Arm-PCR of CDR3 regions. A single record per CDR3 protein comes from TCRdb applying MiXCR to the multiplex PCR reads. The table has some 250,000 distinct CDR3 sequences, just over 20% seen once. As for time point: newly diagnosed GD, antithyroid drugs for less than 3 months. Extracted PBMC RNA gave rise to the TCR library. Sequencing used peripheral blood mononuclear cells (PBMCs), obtained at new diagnosis, from a patient treated with antithyroid drugs. These receptor sequences come from a female donor with Graves disease.

There are many counts of this clonotype. The V and J genes are TRBV12-3 or TRBV12-4 and TRBJ2-1, with TRBD2 matching 10 bases. V shed 0 bases and J 15 bases; nucleotides not matched to a gene: 8. The CDR3 has 14 amino acids. The CDR3 region is CASSLAAGGPQRFF. CDR3 in DNA: TGTGCCAGCAGTTTAGCAGCGGGGGGGCCGCAGCGGTTCTTC.

There are a few counts of this clonotype. A much larger clone is a single base away; this may be a read error. V is TRBV11-2 and J is TRBJ2-7; maybe TRBD2 (5 bases). With the DNA end fitting TRBJ2-3 better, the J assignment may be wrong. Per germline, CDR1 SGHAT and CDR2 FQNNGV. CDR3 length equals 15 residues. CDR3 in DNA: TGTGCCAGCAGCTTAGCGAAAACCCGGGGAGATACGCAGTATTTT. Translating gives CASSLAKTRGDTQYF.

The chain uses TRBV11-2 and TRBJ2-3; 8 nucleotides line up with TRBD2. Germline V gene data show CDR1 as SGHAT and CDR2 as FQNNGV. J was trimmed by 6 bases and V by 6 bases; bases with no gene match: 5. This CDR3 comprises 13 residues. In DNA, the CDR3 is TGTGCCAGCAGAGCCGGGGGGGGGGATACGCAGTATTTT. It encodes CASRAGGGDTQYF.

This clonotype was picked up many times. This chain joins TRBV20-1 and TRBJ2-7; 10 positions agree with TRBD1. The germline gives CDR1 DFQATT, CDR2 SNEGSKA (reference sequence). J gave up 6 bases and V 3 bases, and 8 bases lay outside the gene matches. There are 14 residues in the CDR3. In DNA, the CDR3 is TGCAGTGCTAGGCCCTCGACAGGGGGCGCCGAGCAGTACTTC. Protein sequence: CSARPSTGGAEQYF.

This clonotype was detected many times. V gene TRBV30 combines with J gene TRBJ2-1; 8 bases match TRBD2. V gave up 4 bases and J gave up 3 bases; unmatched junction bases: 5. From germline, CDR1 is GTSNPN and CDR2 SVGIG (reference sequence). The CDR3 length is 14 residues. This CDR3 is CAWTGAGGYNEQFF. The CDR3 DNA reads as TGTGCCTGGACCGGGGCGGGAGGCTACAATGAGCAGTTCTTC.

This clonotype has at least ten counts. The CDR3 nucleotides read TGCAGTGCTAGAGCTCCACGAGCTGGAAACACCATATATTTT. It specifies CSARAPRAGNTIYF. The rearrangement uses TRBV20-1 and TRBJ1-3; D gene unclear. The length of the CDR3 is 14 residues. V was clipped by 1 base and J by 2 bases, with 9 bases between them. Germline V gene sequence: CDR1 DFQATT, CDR2 SNEGSKA (reference sequence).

This clonotype was seen many times. The chain joins TRBV18 to TRBJ2-2; D unresolved. The CDR3 is 12 residues long. Trimming removed 5 bases at V and 8 bases at J, with 9 bases between. The germline V gene has CDR1 KGHSH and CDR2 LQKENI. CDR3 loop: CASSSDVGELFF. The CDR3 DNA reads TGTGCCAGCTCATCGGACGTGGGGGAGCTGTTTTTT. Full variable domain (rest looked up from reference TRBV18 and TRBJ2-2): NAGVMQNPRHLVRRRGQEARLRCSPMKGHSHVYWYRQLPEEGLKFMVYLQKENIIDESGMPKERFSAEFPKEGPSILRIQQVVRGDSAAYFCASSSDVGELFFGEGSRLTVL.

Ten or more counts support this clonotype. The V gene is TRBV7-2, the J gene TRBJ2-7, with unresolved D. CDR3 length equals 12 residues. V was pared by 0 bases and J by 4 bases, with 4 bases between. Germline-derived CDR1 and CDR2 are SGHTA and FQGNSA. The chain's CDR3 is CASSLAIYEQYF. As DNA, the CDR3 is TGTGCCAGCAGCTTAGCCATTTACGAGCAGTACTTC.

This clonotype was observed many times. The chain links TRBV28 to TRBJ2-4; weak D call: TRBD2 (7 bases). Trimming pared 6 bases from V and 9 bases from J, leaving 15 bases between. Germline CDR1 reads MDHEN; CDR2 reads SYDVKM. CDR3 length equals 13 residues. CDR3 DNA sequence: TGTGCCAGCAGCGGGGGGCTAAGGGGCATTCAGTACTTC. Its translation is CASSGGLRGIQYF.

Worth noting for this clonotype: One base away lies a much larger clone, so this may be a sequencing read error. The V call is TRBV6-5, the J call TRBJ2-1; 9 bases map to TRBD2. The CDR3 length is 15 residues. Looked up from germline, CDR1 is MNHEY and CDR2 is SVGAGI. The CDR3 loop reads CVSSYGAGGSSEQFF. DNA for the CDR3: TGTGTCAGCAGTTATGGGGCGGGGGGGTCAAGTGAGCAGTTCTTC.

Ten or more counts support this clonotype. The rearrangement joins TRBV6-1 to TRBJ2-7, with a possible D match to TRBD1 (5 bases). The CDR3 extends over 15 amino acids. Germline lookup yields CDR1 MNHNS and CDR2 SASEGT. The V gene lost 5 bases and the J gene lost 0 bases, with 14 bases spanning the gap. The CDR3 coding sequence is TGTGCCAGCAGTCCCGAAGGGGTATCCTCCTACGAGCAGTACTTC. Translation gives CASSPEGVSSYEQYF.

The V call is TRBV7-3, the J call TRBJ2-1; 13 bases agree with TRBD2. Germline values: CDR1 SGHTA, CDR2 FQGTGA. The CDR3 loop spans 17 amino acids. V lost 4 bases, J lost 7 bases, and 10 bases stayed unmatched. CDR3 sequence (DNA): TGTGCCAGCAGCTACGGGACTAGCGGGATGGGCGGGAATGAGCAGTTCTTC. Translated, it gives CASSYGTSGMGGNEQFF.

This clonotype was detected only a few times. This chain uses TRBV28 with TRBJ1-2; the D gene is possibly TRBD1 (5 bases). With 4 bases removed from V and 2 bases from J, the gap between germline ends came to 8 bases. From germline, CDR1 is MDHEN and CDR2 SYDVKM. This CDR3 region has 13 residues. The CDR3 sequence is CASSSDRNYGYTF. The CDR3 DNA sequence: TGTGCCAGCAGTTCCGACAGAAACTATGGCTACACCTTC.

This clonotype was picked up many times. The chain couples TRBV2 to TRBJ2-5; either TRBD1 or TRBD2 may supply D (5 bases each). The CDR3 consists of 14 residues. Trimming removed 10 bases from V and 1 base from J, with 16 bases in between. Germline V lookup: CDR1 SNHLY, CDR2 FYNNEI. CDR3 in amino acids: CAIQVGDLQETQYF. CDR3 coding DNA: TGTGCCATACAGGTCGGGGACCTCCAAGAGACCCAGTACTTC. Full variable domain (remainder filled in from reference TRBV2 and TRBJ2-5): EPEVTQTPSHQVTQMGQEVILRCVPISNHLYFYWYRQILGQKVEFLVSFYNNEISEKSEIFDDQFSVERPDGSNFTLKIRSTKLEDSAMYFCAIQVGDLQETQYFGPGTRLLVL.

This clonotype was observed many times. The V and J genes are TRBV6-1 and TRBJ2-1; D unresolved. The length of the CDR3 is 15 residues. CDR1 and CDR2 from the germline V gene are MNHNS and SASEGT. The V end lost 9 bases, the J end lost 9 bases, and 24 bases lay between the germline ends. The CDR3: CASTRAASLAVEQFF. Here the CDR3 DNA reads TGTGCCAGTACACGGGCGGCTAGTTTGGCTGTTGAGCAGTTCTTC.

This clonotype came up once. CDR3 DNA sequence: TGTGCCAGCAGCCGGGAGAGCAATGAGCAGTTCTTC. The encoded protein is CASSRESNEQFF. The rearrangement joins TRBV2 to TRBJ2-1, with D perhaps TRBD2 (6 bases). Per germline, CDR1 SNHLY and CDR2 FYNNEI. Trimming took off 6 bases at V and 6 bases at J, with 9 bases between the two ends. CDR3 length equals 12 residues.

The chain carries TRBV28 and TRBJ1-1; no firm D call. The V gene's germline CDR1 is MDHEN and CDR2 SYDVKM. CDR3 size: 14 residues. V was clipped by 8 bases and J by 1 base, with 14 bases between them. For the CDR3, the DNA is TGTGCCAGCGGGTCCCTAGACACGAACACTGAAGCTTTCTTT. Protein: CASGSLDTNTEAFF. Supplemented by reference TRBV28 and TRBJ1-1, the full variable domain reads DVKVTQSSRYLVKRTGEKVFLECVQDMDHENMFWYRQDPGLGLRLIYFSYDVKMKEKGDIPEGYSVSREKKERFSLILESASTNQTSMYLCASGSLDTNTEAFFGQGTRLTVV.

V is TRBV24-1 and J is TRBJ1-3; D is possibly TRBD1 (6 bases). CDR1 KGHDR and CDR2 SFDVKD come from the germline V gene. This CDR3 region has 13 residues. The V and J ends lost 5 bases and 4 bases respectively, with 8 bases between them. The CDR3 is CATSGGTGNTIYF. The CDR3 coding sequence is TGTGCCACCAGTGGAGGGACAGGAAACACCATATATTTT.

Comment on this clonotype: With only one base between it and a far larger clone, this is likely a read error. The chain employs TRBV11-2 and TRBJ2-3, with a weak D call TRBD2 (5 bases). TRBJ2-5 matches the DNA end more closely, so the J call is doubtful. The CDR3 extends over 15 amino acids. Germline CDR1 is SGHAT and CDR2 is FQNNGV. CDR3: CASSLDETGGETQYF. The CDR3 DNA reads TGTGCCAGCAGCTTAGATGAGACTGGAGGAGAGACCCAGTACTTC.

There are many counts of this clonotype. The rearrangement joins TRBV6-2 or TRBV6-3 to TRBJ2-1; 8 nucleotides align to TRBD1. The CDR3 loop spans 17 amino acids. V shed 5 bases and J 9 bases; nucleotides not matched to a gene: 18. Germline CDR1 is MNHEY and CDR2 is SVGEGT. The CDR3 loop is CASSPLTPGQVISEQFF. DNA of the CDR3: TGTGCCAGCAGTCCCCTCACCCCGGGACAGGTCATATCTGAGCAGTTCTTC.

This chain links TRBV19 with TRBJ2-3; D tentatively reads TRBD1 or TRBD2 (6 bases each). Looked up from germline, CDR1 is LNHDA and CDR2 is SQIVND (reference sequence). Trimming removed 2 bases from V and 1 base from J, with 13 bases in between. CDR3 length equals 16 residues. Written as DNA, the CDR3 is TGTGCCAGTAGTATAATTGGGGGGCGAGGCACAGATACGCAGTATTTT. It is translated as CASSIIGGRGTDTQYF.

At least ten counts were recorded for this clonotype. This rearrangement joins TRBV28 to TRBJ2-1; 7 nucleotides match TRBD2. Germline V gene sequence: CDR1 MDHEN, CDR2 SYDVKM. With 11 bases clipped from V and 6 bases from J, the junction kept 10 bases outside the gene matches. The CDR3 spans 13 residues. CDR3 DNA: TGTGCCGGATCAGCGGGATGGAGCAATGAGCAGTTCTTC. This sequence encodes CAGSAGWSNEQFF. The full variable domain, with the rest looked up from reference TRBV28 and TRBJ2-1, is DVKVTQSSRYLVKRTGEKVFLECVQDMDHENMFWYRQDPGLGLRLIYFSYDVKMKEKGDIPEGYSVSREKKERFSLILESASTNQTSMYLCAGSAGWSNEQFFGPGTRLTVL.

This clonotype occurred many times. This chain connects TRBV5-6 to TRBJ2-4; D remains ambiguous. With 0 bases removed from V and 2 bases from J, the gap between germline ends came to 9 bases. The CDR3 contains 15 residues. Germline V lookup: CDR1 SGHDT, CDR2 YYEEEE. The CDR3 nucleotides are TGTGCCAGCAGCTTGGTTTCTGGCCCCAAAAACATTCAGTACTTC. Protein: CASSLVSGPKNIQYF.

This clonotype came up many times. Here the CDR3 reads CASRFPPNEQFF. The DNA for the CDR3 is TGTGCCAGCCGATTCCCTCCAAATGAGCAGTTCTTC. The V gene is TRBV2, the J gene TRBJ2-1; no clear D. The V gene lost 8 bases and the J gene lost 7 bases, with 12 bases spanning the gap. The length of the CDR3 is 12 residues. The germline V gene encodes CDR1 SNHLY and CDR2 FYNNEI.